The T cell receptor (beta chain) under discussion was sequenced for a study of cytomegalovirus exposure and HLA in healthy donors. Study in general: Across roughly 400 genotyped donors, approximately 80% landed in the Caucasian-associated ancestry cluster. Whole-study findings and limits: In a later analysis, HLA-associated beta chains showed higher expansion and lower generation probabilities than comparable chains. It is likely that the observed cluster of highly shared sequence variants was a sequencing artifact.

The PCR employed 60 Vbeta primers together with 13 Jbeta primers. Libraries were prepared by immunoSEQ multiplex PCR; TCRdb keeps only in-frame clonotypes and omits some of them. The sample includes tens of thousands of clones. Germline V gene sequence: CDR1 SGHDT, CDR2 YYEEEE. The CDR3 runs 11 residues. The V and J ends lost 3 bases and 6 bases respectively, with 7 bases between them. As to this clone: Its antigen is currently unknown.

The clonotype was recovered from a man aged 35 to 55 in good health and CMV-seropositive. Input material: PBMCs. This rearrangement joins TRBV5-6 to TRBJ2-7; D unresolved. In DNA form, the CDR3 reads TGTGCCAGCAGCTCCCAGCGCGAGCAGTACTTC. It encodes CASSSQREQYF.